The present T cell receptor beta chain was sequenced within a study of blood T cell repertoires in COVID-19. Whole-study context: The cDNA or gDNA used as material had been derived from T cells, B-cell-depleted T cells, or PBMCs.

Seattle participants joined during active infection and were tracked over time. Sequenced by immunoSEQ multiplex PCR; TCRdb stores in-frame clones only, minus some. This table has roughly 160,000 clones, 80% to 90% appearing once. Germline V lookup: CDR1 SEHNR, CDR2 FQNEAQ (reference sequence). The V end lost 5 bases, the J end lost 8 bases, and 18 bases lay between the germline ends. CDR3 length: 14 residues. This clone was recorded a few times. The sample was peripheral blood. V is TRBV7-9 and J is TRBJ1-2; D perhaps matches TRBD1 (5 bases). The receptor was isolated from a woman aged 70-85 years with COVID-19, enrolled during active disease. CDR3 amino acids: CASSPPQGLWGYTF. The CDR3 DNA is TGTGCCAGCAGCCCCCCGCAGGGATTATGGGGCTACACCTTC.